Presented here are 18 T cell receptor beta chains from one specimen sequenced in a study of T cell changes during pregnancy in multiple sclerosis. Only in-frame clones appear in the TCRdb table, and some are missing; sequencing was by immunoSEQ multiplex PCR. The data contain 85,000 to 100,000 clones, 85% to 95% of them singletons. Specimen: peripheral blood, collected before pregnancy. These receptors originate from a female donor with multiple sclerosis, enrolled in a pregnancy study.

This sequence joins TRBV29-1 and TRBJ2-1, with 13 bases matching TRBD2. Germline loops: CDR1 SQVTM, CDR2 ANQGSEA. The CDR3 covers 14 residues. V dropped 6 bases and J dropped 6; count of bases not matched to a gene: 5. Here the CDR3 reads CSVILAGGLNEQFF. DNA of the CDR3: TGCAGCGTCATACTAGCGGGGGGGCTCAATGAGCAGTTCTTC.

The chain recombines TRBV19 with TRBJ2-7, with D possibly being TRBD1 (6 bases). Germline assignment: CDR1 LNHDA and CDR2 SQIVND (reference sequence). The CDR3 consists of 13 residues. With 6 bases removed from V and 4 bases from J, the gap between germline ends came to 13 bases. CDR3 sequence reads: CASRSRDKYEQYF. CDR3 nucleotide sequence: TGTGCCAGTAGATCTCGGGACAAGTACGAGCAGTACTTC.

The chain uses TRBV11-2 and TRBJ2-7, with 7 bases matching TRBD2. The CDR3 sequence is 16 residues long. Germline V lookup: CDR1 SGHAT, CDR2 FQNNGV. Germline trimming cut 4 bases from V and 5 bases from J; bases unmatched to any gene: 14. DNA for the CDR3: TGTGCCAGCAGCTGGGGGAGAGGCGGGAGTGTCAACGAGCAGTACTTC. Encoded protein: CASSWGRGGSVNEQYF.

The chain links TRBV27 to TRBJ1-1, with a possible D match to TRBD1 (6 bases). The V and J ends lost 7 bases and 1 base respectively, with 10 bases between them. This CDR3 region has 13 residues. The V gene's germline CDR1 is MNHEY and CDR2 SMNVEV (reference sequence). This chain's CDR3 is CASKGHSNTEAFF. The CDR3 nucleotides read TGTGCCAGCAAGGGACACTCGAACACTGAAGCTTTCTTT.

This chain links TRBV15 with TRBJ2-7, with 8 bases identical to TRBD2. Looked up from germline, CDR1 is LNHNV and CDR2 is YYDKDF (reference sequence). J was trimmed by 3 bases and V by 4 bases; bases with no gene match: 8. This CDR3 region has 15 residues. Here the CDR3 DNA reads TGTGCCACCAGCACTGACCTCCGGGAGGGCTACGAGCAGTACTTC. It yields the protein CATSTDLREGYEQYF.

CDR3 coding DNA: TGTGCCAGCAGCTTAAGGGACAGGCCCTACGAGCAGTACTTC. Translating it yields CASSLRDRPYEQYF. The V and J genes are TRBV7-9 and TRBJ2-7, with 8 nucleotides matching TRBD1. The CDR3 runs 14 residues. Germline CDR1 and CDR2: SEHNR and FQNEAQ (reference sequence). Trimming removed 2 bases from V and 2 bases from J; junction bases left unmatched: 2.

The CDR3 sequence: CAWSVSSLARDYNEQFF. DNA for the CDR3: TGTGCCTGGAGTGTATCCTCCCTAGCGAGAGATTACAATGAGCAGTTCTTC. The genes are TRBV30 and TRBJ2-1, with TRBD2 as a possible D gene (6 bases). Trimming stripped 0 bases from V and 4 bases from J, with 19 bases between. CDR1 is GTSNPN, CDR2 SVGIG, per germline (reference sequence). The CDR3 consists of 17 residues.

The CDR3 DNA is TGTGCCAGCACCTCGGGGGGGGCCGTAGGCACTGAAGCTTTCTTT. Its protein is CASTSGGAVGTEAFF. The gene calls are TRBV6-6 and TRBJ1-1; tentatively, D is TRBD1 (6 bases). V was cut by 7 bases and J by 4 bases, with 19 bases left in between. Germline V lookup: CDR1 MNHNY, CDR2 SVGAGI (reference sequence). CDR3 length equals 15 residues.

The gene calls are TRBV5-1 and TRBJ2-1; 9 bases map to TRBD2. Trimming removed 1 base from V and 3 bases from J; junction bases left unmatched: 5. Germline V gene lookup returns CDR1 SGHRS and CDR2 YFSETQ. CDR3 length: 16 residues. The CDR3 loop reads CASSLRAGGSYNEQFF. CDR3 coding DNA: TGCGCCAGCAGCTTGAGGGCGGGAGGGAGCTACAATGAGCAGTTCTTC.

This clone has just a few counts. The chain carries TRBV7-6 and TRBJ1-1, with D unclear. Per germline, CDR1 SGHVS and CDR2 FNYEAQ. V was pared by 0 bases and J by 5 bases, with 10 bases between. The CDR3 has 14 residues. The CDR3 loop reads CASSLAKAGTEAFF. CDR3 nucleotides: TGTGCCAGCAGCTTAGCGAAGGCGGGGACTGAAGCTTTCTTT.

V gene TRBV30 combines with J gene TRBJ1-6; D is unclear. Germline V gene sequence: CDR1 GTSNPN, CDR2 SVGIG (reference sequence). V was trimmed by 1 base and J by 0 bases, leaving 13 bases between them. CDR3 length: 17 amino acids. CDR3 amino acids: CAWSGGALSSYNSPLHF. The CDR3 nucleotides read TGTGCCTGGAGTGGGGGAGCCCTAAGCTCCTATAATTCACCCCTCCACTTT.

This chain connects TRBV7-2 to TRBJ1-1, with TRBD1 matching 9 bases. This CDR3 contains 14 residues. The V gene's germline CDR1 is SGHTA and CDR2 FQGNSA. V gave up 1 base and J gave up 11 bases; unmatched junction bases: 8. For the CDR3, the DNA is TGTGCCAGCAGCTTAGGTGGGACAGGGCTTTCGGCTTTCTTT. Its translation: CASSLGGTGLSAFF.

The rearrangement joins TRBV5-1 to TRBJ2-1, with a tentative D call TRBD2 (5 bases). Germline V gene sequence: CDR1 SGHRS, CDR2 YFSETQ. Between the trimmed V and J ends, which lost 2 bases and 0 bases, there was a span of 12 bases. This CDR3 region has 16 residues. The CDR3 loop reads CASSFTGKSSYNEQFF. In DNA form, the CDR3 reads TGCGCCAGCAGCTTTACGGGAAAAAGCTCCTACAATGAGCAGTTCTTC.

The chain combines TRBV25-1 with TRBJ2-7, with 7 bases aligning to TRBD1. CDR1 is MGHDK and CDR2 is SYGVNS in the germline V gene. V gave up 2 bases and J gave up 5 bases; unmatched junction bases: 9. This CDR3 region has 15 residues. The CDR3 nucleotides read TGTGCCAGCAGTGAACCTGACAGGGTTGGTGACGAGCAGTACTTC. It is translated as CASSEPDRVGDEQYF.

This clone was observed a handful of times. The V call is TRBV27, the J call TRBJ1-1, with D tentatively TRBD1 (6 bases). V was clipped by 5 bases and J by 0 bases, with 13 bases between them. The CDR3 extends over 15 amino acids. The germline V gene has CDR1 MNHEY and CDR2 SMNVEV (reference sequence). The CDR3 bases are TGTGCCAGCAGTCCCAACGACAGGCTGAACACTGAAGCTTTCTTT. Translation gives CASSPNDRLNTEAFF.

This clone was observed a single time. The V gene is TRBV28, the J gene TRBJ1-5; 7 bases are shared with TRBD1. CDR1 is MDHEN and CDR2 is SYDVKM in the germline V gene. The CDR3 is 14 residues long. J lost 2 bases, V lost 11 bases, and 9 bases had no gene match. This CDR3 is CAANDRVRNQPQHF. CDR3 sequence (DNA): TGTGCCGCAAACGACAGGGTTCGCAATCAGCCCCAGCATTTT.

The rearrangement uses TRBV2 and TRBJ2-6; tentative D call: TRBD1 (5 bases). The CDR3 loop spans 15 amino acids. Trimming took 8 bases from V and 1 from J, leaving 12 bases between them. In germline, CDR1 is SNHLY, CDR2 FYNNEI. The CDR3 DNA is TGTGCCAGCGGGGCGACAGTGTCTGGGGCCAACGTCCTGACTTTC. Translated: CASGATVSGANVLTF.

The V gene is TRBV15, the J gene TRBJ2-5; D not certain. There are 14 residues in the CDR3. Germline V gives CDR1 LNHNV, CDR2 YYDKDF (reference sequence). Trimming shortened V by 3 bases and J by 3 bases, and 11 bases separated the two germline ends. This CDR3 is CATSSSGVEETQYF. The DNA for the CDR3 is TGTGCCACCAGCAGTAGTGGTGTCGAAGAGACCCAGTACTTC.